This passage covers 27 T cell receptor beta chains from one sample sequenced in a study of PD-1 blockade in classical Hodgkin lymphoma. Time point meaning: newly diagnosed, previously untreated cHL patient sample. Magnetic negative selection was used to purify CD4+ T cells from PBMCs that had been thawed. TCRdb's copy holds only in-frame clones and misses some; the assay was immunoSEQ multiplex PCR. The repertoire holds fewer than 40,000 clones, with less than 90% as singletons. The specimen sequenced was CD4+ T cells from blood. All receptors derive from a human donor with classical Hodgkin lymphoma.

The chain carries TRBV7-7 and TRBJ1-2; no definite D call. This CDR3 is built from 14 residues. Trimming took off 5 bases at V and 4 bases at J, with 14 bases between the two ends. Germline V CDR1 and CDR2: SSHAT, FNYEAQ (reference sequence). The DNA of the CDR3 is TGTGCCAGCAGCCCCCCGGCCCTTCCCTATGGCTACACCTTC. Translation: CASSPPALPYGYTF.

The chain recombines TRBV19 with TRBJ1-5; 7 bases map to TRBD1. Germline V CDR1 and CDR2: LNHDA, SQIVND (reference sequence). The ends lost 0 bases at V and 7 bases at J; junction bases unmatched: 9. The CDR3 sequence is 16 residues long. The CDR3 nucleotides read TGTGCCAGTAGTATAGATTGGACAGGCTCCAGACAGCCCCAGCATTTT. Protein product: CASSIDWTGSRQPQHF.

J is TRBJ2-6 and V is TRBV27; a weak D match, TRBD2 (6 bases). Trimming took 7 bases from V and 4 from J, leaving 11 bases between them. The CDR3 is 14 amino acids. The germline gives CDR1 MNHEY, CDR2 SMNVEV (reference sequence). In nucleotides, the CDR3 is TGTGCCAGCAACGCGGGGACCGGGGCCAACGTCCTGACTTTC. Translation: CASNAGTGANVLTF.

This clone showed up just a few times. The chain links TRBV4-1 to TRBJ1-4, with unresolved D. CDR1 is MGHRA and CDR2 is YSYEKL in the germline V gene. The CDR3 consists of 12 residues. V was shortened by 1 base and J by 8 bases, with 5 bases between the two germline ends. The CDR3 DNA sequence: TGCGCCAGCAGCCAAGTGAGGGAAAAACTGTTTTTT. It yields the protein CASSQVREKLFF.

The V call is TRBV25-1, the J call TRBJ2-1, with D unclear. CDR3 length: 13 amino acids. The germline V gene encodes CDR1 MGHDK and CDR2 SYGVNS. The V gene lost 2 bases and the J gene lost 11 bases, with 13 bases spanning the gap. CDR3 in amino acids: CASSEDSSIKQFF. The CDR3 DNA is TGTGCCAGCAGTGAAGATTCCAGTATCAAGCAGTTCTTC.

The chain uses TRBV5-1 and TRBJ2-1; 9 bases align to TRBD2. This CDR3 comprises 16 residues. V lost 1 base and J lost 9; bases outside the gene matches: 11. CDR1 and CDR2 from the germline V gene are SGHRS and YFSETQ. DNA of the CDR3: TGCGCCAGCAGCTTGAATCCCCTAGCGGGACTGGGTGAGCAGTTCTTC. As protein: CASSLNPLAGLGEQFF.

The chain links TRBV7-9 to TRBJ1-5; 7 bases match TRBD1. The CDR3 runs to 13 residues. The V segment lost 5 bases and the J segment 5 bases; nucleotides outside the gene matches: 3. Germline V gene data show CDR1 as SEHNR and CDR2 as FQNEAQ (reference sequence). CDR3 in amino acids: CASSGQGDQPQHF. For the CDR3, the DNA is TGTGCCAGCAGCGGGCAGGGGGATCAGCCCCAGCATTTT.

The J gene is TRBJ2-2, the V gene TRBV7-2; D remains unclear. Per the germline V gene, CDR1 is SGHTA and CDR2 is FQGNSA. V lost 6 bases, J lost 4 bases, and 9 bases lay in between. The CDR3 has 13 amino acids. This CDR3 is CASRGTSTGELFF. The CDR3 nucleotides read TGTGCCAGCAGGGGCACGTCCACCGGGGAGCTGTTTTTT. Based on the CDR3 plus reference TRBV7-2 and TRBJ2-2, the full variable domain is GAGVSQSPSNKVTEKGKDVELRCDPISGHTALYWYRQSLGQGLEFLIYFQGNSAPDKSGLPSDRFSAERTGGSVSTLTIQRTQQEDSAVYLCASRGTSTGELFFGEGSRLTVL.

CDR3 in amino acids: CASSTGGAGTDTQYF. The CDR3 nucleotides are TGCGCCAGCTCGACGGGGGGGGCGGGCACAGATACGCAGTATTTT. The rearrangement joins TRBV5-1 to TRBJ2-3; TRBD2 agrees at 8 bases. J lost 1 base, V lost 7 bases, and 8 bases had no gene match. CDR3 size: 15 residues. Germline CDR1 SGHRS, CDR2 YFSETQ.

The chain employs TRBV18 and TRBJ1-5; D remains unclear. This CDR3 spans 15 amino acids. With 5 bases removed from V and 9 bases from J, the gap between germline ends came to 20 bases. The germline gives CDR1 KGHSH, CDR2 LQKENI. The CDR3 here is CASSDTDAPGRPQHF. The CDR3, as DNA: TGTGCCAGCTCAGACACGGACGCCCCTGGTCGGCCCCAGCATTTT.

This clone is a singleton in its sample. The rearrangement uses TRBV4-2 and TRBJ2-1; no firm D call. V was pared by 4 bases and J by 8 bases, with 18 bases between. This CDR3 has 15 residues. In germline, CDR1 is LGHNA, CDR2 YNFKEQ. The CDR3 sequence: CASSPQASGSDEQFF. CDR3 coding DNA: TGTGCCAGCAGCCCCCAGGCCTCAGGATCCGATGAGCAGTTCTTC.

The DNA of the CDR3 is TGTGCCTCATCTGGGCGGGGTGGCACTGAAGCTTTCTTT. It codes for CASSGRGGTEAFF. This rearrangement joins TRBV19 to TRBJ1-1; D gene unclear. Per germline, CDR1 LNHDA and CDR2 SQIVND (reference sequence). This CDR3 is 13 amino acids long. V gave up 11 bases and J gave up 4 bases, with 17 bases separating them.

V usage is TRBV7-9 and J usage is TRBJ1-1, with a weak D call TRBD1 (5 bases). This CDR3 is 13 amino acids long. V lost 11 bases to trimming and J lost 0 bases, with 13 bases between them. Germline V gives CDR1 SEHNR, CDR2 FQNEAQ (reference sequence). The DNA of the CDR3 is TGTGCCTGGGAGGGGCAGTTGAACACTGAAGCTTTCTTT. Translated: CAWEGQLNTEAFF.

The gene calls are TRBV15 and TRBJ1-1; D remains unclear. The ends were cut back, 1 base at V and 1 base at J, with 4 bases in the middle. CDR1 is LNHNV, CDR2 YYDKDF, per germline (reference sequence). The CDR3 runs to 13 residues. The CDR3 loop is CATSRGRNTEAFF. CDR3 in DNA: TGTGCCACCAGCAGAGGCAGGAACACTGAAGCTTTCTTT.

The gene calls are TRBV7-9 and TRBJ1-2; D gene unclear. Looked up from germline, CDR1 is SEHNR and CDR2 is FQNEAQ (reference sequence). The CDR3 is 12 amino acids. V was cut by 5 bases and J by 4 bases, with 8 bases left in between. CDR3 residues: CASSPDPYGYTF. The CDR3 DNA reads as TGTGCCAGCAGCCCCGACCCCTATGGCTACACCTTC.

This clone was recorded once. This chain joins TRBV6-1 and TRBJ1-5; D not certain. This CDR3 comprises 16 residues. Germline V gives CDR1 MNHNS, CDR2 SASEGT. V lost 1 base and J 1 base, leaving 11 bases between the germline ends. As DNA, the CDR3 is TGTGCCAGCAGTGAAGGGATCAAAGCCAGCAATCAGCCCCAGCATTTT. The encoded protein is CASSEGIKASNQPQHF.

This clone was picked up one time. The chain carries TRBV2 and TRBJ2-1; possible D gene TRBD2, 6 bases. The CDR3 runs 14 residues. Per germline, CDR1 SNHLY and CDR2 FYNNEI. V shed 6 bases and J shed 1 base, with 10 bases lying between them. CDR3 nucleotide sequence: TGTGCCAGCAGATGGGACTCTTCCTACAATGAGCAGTTCTTC. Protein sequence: CASRWDSSYNEQFF.

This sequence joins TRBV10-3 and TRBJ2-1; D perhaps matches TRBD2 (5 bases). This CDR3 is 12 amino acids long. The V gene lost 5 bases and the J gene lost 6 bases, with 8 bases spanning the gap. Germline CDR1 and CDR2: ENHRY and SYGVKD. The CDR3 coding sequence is TGTGCCATCAGTCTCAGCGGCAATGAGCAGTTCTTC. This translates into CAISLSGNEQFF.

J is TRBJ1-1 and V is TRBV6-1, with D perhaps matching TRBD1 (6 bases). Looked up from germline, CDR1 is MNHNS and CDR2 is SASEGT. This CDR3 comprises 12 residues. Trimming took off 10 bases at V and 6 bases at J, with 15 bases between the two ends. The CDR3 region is CATVLWGPEAFF. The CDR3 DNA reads TGTGCCACCGTTTTATGGGGGCCTGAAGCTTTCTTT.

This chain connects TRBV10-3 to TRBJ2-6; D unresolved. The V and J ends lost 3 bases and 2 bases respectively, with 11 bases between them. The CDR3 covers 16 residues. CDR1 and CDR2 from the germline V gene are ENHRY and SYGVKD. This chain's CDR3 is CAISDRLGAGANVLTF. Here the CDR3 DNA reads TGTGCCATCAGTGACCGGTTGGGCGCTGGGGCCAACGTCCTGACTTTC.

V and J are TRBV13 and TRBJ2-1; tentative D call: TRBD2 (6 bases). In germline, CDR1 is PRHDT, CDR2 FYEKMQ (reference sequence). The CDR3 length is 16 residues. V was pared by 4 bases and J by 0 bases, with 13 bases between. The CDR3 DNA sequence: TGTGCCAGCAGCTCAAGCGGGTACAGCTCCTACAATGAGCAGTTCTTC. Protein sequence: CASSSSGYSSYNEQFF.

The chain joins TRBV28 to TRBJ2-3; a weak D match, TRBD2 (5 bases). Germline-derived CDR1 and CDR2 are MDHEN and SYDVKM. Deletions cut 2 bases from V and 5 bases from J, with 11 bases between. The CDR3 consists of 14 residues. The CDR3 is CASSLLLSGDTQYF. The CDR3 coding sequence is TGTGCCAGCAGTTTACTCCTCAGCGGAGATACGCAGTATTTT.

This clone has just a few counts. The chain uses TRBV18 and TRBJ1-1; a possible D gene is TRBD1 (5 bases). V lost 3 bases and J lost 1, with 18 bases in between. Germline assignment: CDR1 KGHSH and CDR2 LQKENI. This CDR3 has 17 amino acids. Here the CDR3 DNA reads TGTGCCAGCTCACCGCGGGGCACACAGGCAACGAACACTGAAGCTTTCTTT. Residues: CASSPRGTQATNTEAFF.

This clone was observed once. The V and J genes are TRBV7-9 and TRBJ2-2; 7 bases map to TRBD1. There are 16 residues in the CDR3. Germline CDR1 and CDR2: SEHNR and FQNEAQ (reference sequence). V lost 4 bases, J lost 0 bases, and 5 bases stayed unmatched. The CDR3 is CASSSTGTANTGELFF. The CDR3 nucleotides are TGTGCCAGCAGCTCGACCGGGACAGCGAACACCGGGGAGCTGTTTTTT.

CDR3 sequence reads: CASSEWGVQETQYF. The CDR3 nucleotides are TGTGCCAGCAGTGAATGGGGGGTCCAAGAGACCCAGTACTTC. The genes are TRBV6-1 and TRBJ2-5, with TRBD2 as a possible D gene (6 bases). Germline-derived CDR1 and CDR2 are MNHNS and SASEGT. The CDR3 spans 14 residues. The ends were cut back, 2 bases at V and 1 base at J, with 8 bases in the middle.

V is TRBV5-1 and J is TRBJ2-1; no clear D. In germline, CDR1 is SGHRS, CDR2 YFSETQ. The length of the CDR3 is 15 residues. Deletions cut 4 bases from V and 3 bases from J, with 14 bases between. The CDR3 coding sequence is TGCGCCAGCAGCCCGGCAGCTGAGGACTACAATGAGCAGTTCTTC. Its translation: CASSPAAEDYNEQFF.

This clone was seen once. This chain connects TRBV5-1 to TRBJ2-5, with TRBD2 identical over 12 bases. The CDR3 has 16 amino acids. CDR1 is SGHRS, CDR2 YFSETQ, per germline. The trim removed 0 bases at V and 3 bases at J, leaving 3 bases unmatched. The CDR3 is CASSLARTSGKETQYF. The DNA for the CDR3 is TGCGCCAGCAGCTTGGCGCGGACTAGCGGGAAAGAGACCCAGTACTTC.